These T cell receptor beta chains were read from a single sample in a study of blood T cell repertoires in COVID-19. Generated by immunoSEQ multiplex PCR, the TCRdb table keeps only in-frame clones and is missing some. This table holds 260,000 or so clones, 70% to 90% found once. Sequencing input: PBMCs or T cells enriched from blood (not recorded which). These receptors were collected from a woman in her forties with acute COVID-19. Both conserved end residues are part of each CDR3. Each record gives: clone size, J gene, D gene, V gene, CDR3 protein, CDR3 DNA. D genes are given only for firm matches. Clone size appears in some rows only: once, few, many, or a class for an expanded clone.

clone_size: NA
j_call: TRBJ1-5
d_call: TRBD1
v_call: TRBV30
cdr3_aa: CAWSVRTGGSQPQHF
cdr3_nt: TGTGCCTGGAGTGTCAGGACAGGGGGCAGTCAGCCCCAGCATTTT

clone_size: NA
j_call: TRBJ1-2
d_call: NA
v_call: TRBV6-1
cdr3_aa: CASSEAMGVATF
cdr3_nt: TGTGCCAGCAGTGAAGCGATGGGAGTTGCCACCTTC

clone_size: NA
j_call: TRBJ1-2
d_call: TRBD1
v_call: TRBV18
cdr3_aa: CASSPDSAGTGNGYTF
cdr3_nt: TGTGCCAGCTCACCTGACTCCGCGGGGACAGGGAATGGCTACACCTTC

clone_size: NA
j_call: TRBJ2-3
d_call: NA
v_call: TRBV6-2/TRBV6-3
cdr3_aa: CASSASAPSTDTQYF
cdr3_nt: TGTGCCAGCAGTGCTAGCGCCCCTAGCACAGATACGCAGTATTTT

clone_size: NA
j_call: TRBJ1-6
d_call: NA
v_call: TRBV5-1
cdr3_aa: CASKPQVAGSYNSPLHF
cdr3_nt: TGCGCCAGCAAGCCCCAGGTGGCCGGCTCCTATAATTCACCCCTCCACTTT

clone_size: NA
j_call: TRBJ1-1
d_call: NA
v_call: TRBV6-6
cdr3_aa: CATTTLTDQAFF
cdr3_nt: TGTGCCACCACTACCTTGACAGATCAAGCTTTCTTT

clone_size: NA
j_call: TRBJ2-3
d_call: TRBD2
v_call: TRBV4-3
cdr3_aa: CASSQDWASGLSTDTQYF
cdr3_nt: TGCGCCAGCAGCCAAGACTGGGCTAGCGGACTATCCACAGATACGCAGTATTTT

clone_size: NA
j_call: TRBJ2-7
d_call: NA
v_call: TRBV20-1
cdr3_aa: CSASFVWRPYEQYF
cdr3_nt: TGCAGTGCTAGTTTTGTGTGGCGGCCCTACGAGCAGTACTTC

clone_size: NA
j_call: TRBJ1-2
d_call: TRBD1
v_call: TRBV27
cdr3_aa: CASSLSPLAGTGQGGYTF
cdr3_nt: TGTGCCAGCAGTTTATCGCCCCTCGCGGGGACAGGGCAGGGCGGCTACACCTTC

clone_size: NA
j_call: TRBJ2-1
d_call: NA
v_call: TRBV7-3
cdr3_aa: CASSFSGTRTYNEQFF
cdr3_nt: TGTGCCAGCAGCTTCTCGGGGACTCGAACCTACAATGAGCAGTTCTTC

clone_size: NA
j_call: TRBJ2-2
d_call: NA
v_call: TRBV7-9
cdr3_aa: CASSLHGTRNTGELFF
cdr3_nt: TGTGCCAGCAGCCTCCACGGGACAAGGAACACCGGGGAGCTGTTTTTT

clone_size: NA
j_call: TRBJ2-7
d_call: NA
v_call: TRBV5-5
cdr3_aa: CASSLGQLYEQYF
cdr3_nt: TGTGCCAGCAGCTTGGGACAACTCTACGAGCAGTACTTC

clone_size: NA
j_call: TRBJ2-1
d_call: NA
v_call: TRBV4-1
cdr3_aa: CASSQVWAGEQFF
cdr3_nt: TGCGCCAGCAGCCAAGTCTGGGCGGGGGAGCAGTTCTTC

clone_size: NA
j_call: TRBJ1-2
d_call: NA
v_call: TRBV3-1/TRBV3-2
cdr3_aa: CASSPLHKAEGGYTF
cdr3_nt: TGTGCCAGCAGCCCGCTCCATAAGGCCGAGGGAGGCTACACCTTC

clone_size: NA
j_call: TRBJ2-6
d_call: NA
v_call: TRBV5-1
cdr3_aa: CASSSVTGSGANVLTF
cdr3_nt: TGCGCCAGCAGCTCGGTAACAGGGTCTGGGGCCAACGTCCTGACTTTC

clone_size: NA
j_call: TRBJ2-3
d_call: NA
v_call: TRBV5-1
cdr3_aa: CASSLKTWELGTDTQYF
cdr3_nt: TGCGCCAGCAGCTTGAAAACGTGGGAGTTAGGCACAGATACGCAGTATTTT

clone_size: NA
j_call: TRBJ2-5
d_call: NA
v_call: TRBV30
cdr3_aa: CAWRSQAIQETQYF
cdr3_nt: TGTGCCTGGAGGTCACAGGCGATCCAAGAGACCCAGTACTTC

clone_size: NA
j_call: TRBJ1-6
d_call: TRBD1
v_call: TRBV18
cdr3_aa: CASSPGTGENSPLHF
cdr3_nt: TGTGCCAGCTCACCGGGGACAGGGGAGAATTCACCCCTCCACTTT

clone_size: NA
j_call: TRBJ2-5
d_call: TRBD1
v_call: TRBV4-3
cdr3_aa: CASSQVWDRQQETQYF
cdr3_nt: TGCGCCAGCAGCCAAGTATGGGACAGGCAGCAAGAGACCCAGTACTTC

clone_size: NA
j_call: TRBJ2-2
d_call: NA
v_call: TRBV1
cdr3_aa: CTSSPHRLAGVPNTGELFF
cdr3_nt: TGCACCAGCAGCCCCCACCGACTAGCGGGAGTCCCTAACACCGGGGAGCTGTTTTTT

clone_size: NA
j_call: TRBJ2-5
d_call: NA
v_call: TRBV6-5
cdr3_aa: CASRDRVFLLETQYF
cdr3_nt: TGTGCCAGTAGAGATCGGGTATTTTTGCTGGAGACCCAGTACTTC

clone_size: NA
j_call: TRBJ1-3
d_call: NA
v_call: TRBV7-2
cdr3_aa: CASSLSFSLSGNTIYF
cdr3_nt: TGTGCCAGCAGCTTATCCTTTAGCCTCTCTGGAAACACCATATATTTT

clone_size: NA
j_call: TRBJ1-2
d_call: NA
v_call: TRBV12-3/TRBV12-4
cdr3_aa: CASSFGSVRGYTF
cdr3_nt: TGTGCCAGCAGTTTCGGCAGCGTACGTGGCTACACCTTC

clone_size: NA
j_call: TRBJ1-2
d_call: NA
v_call: TRBV24-1
cdr3_aa: CATSDFRAGASGYTF
cdr3_nt: TGTGCCACCAGTGATTTTCGGGCAGGGGCTTCTGGCTACACCTTC

clone_size: NA
j_call: TRBJ1-3
d_call: NA
v_call: TRBV18
cdr3_aa: CASSPTSPGGNTIYF
cdr3_nt: TGTGCCAGCTCACCTACGTCTCCGGGGGGAAACACCATATATTTT

clone_size: once
j_call: TRBJ2-2
d_call: TRBD2
v_call: TRBV4-1
cdr3_aa: CASSQEGLAGGPVGELFF
cdr3_nt: TGCGCCAGCAGCCAAGAGGGACTAGCGGGAGGGCCTGTCGGGGAGCTGTTTTTT

clone_size: NA
j_call: TRBJ2-1
d_call: TRBD2
v_call: TRBV19
cdr3_aa: CASRVGLAGVNEQFF
cdr3_nt: TGTGCCAGTAGGGTGGGACTAGCGGGAGTCAATGAGCAGTTCTTC

clone_size: NA
j_call: TRBJ2-2
d_call: NA
v_call: TRBV3-1/TRBV3-2
cdr3_aa: CASSRTSIGELFF
cdr3_nt: TGTGCCAGCAGTCGAACTAGCATCGGGGAGCTGTTTTTT

clone_size: NA
j_call: TRBJ1-1
d_call: TRBD1
v_call: TRBV5-1
cdr3_aa: CASSWNHDRGNTEAFF
cdr3_nt: TGCGCCAGCAGCTGGAATCATGACAGGGGGAACACTGAAGCTTTCTTT

clone_size: NA
j_call: TRBJ2-1
d_call: TRBD2
v_call: TRBV3-1/TRBV3-2
cdr3_aa: CASSQTSGSYNEQFF
cdr3_nt: TGTGCCAGCAGCCAGACTAGCGGCTCCTACAATGAGCAGTTCTTC

clone_size: NA
j_call: TRBJ2-3
d_call: TRBD2
v_call: TRBV4-3
cdr3_aa: CASSRRLADGTDTQYF
cdr3_nt: TGCGCCAGCAGCCGACGACTAGCGGATGGCACAGATACGCAGTATTTT

clone_size: NA
j_call: TRBJ2-7
d_call: TRBD2
v_call: TRBV11-2
cdr3_aa: CASSLAPVGGAPYEQYF
cdr3_nt: TGTGCCAGCAGCTTAGCCCCTGTGGGAGGGGCCCCCTACGAGCAGTACTTC

clone_size: NA
j_call: TRBJ2-1
d_call: TRBD2
v_call: TRBV10-3
cdr3_aa: CAISGGSGSSYNEQFF
cdr3_nt: TGTGCCATCAGTGGAGGGAGCGGGAGCTCCTACAATGAGCAGTTCTTC